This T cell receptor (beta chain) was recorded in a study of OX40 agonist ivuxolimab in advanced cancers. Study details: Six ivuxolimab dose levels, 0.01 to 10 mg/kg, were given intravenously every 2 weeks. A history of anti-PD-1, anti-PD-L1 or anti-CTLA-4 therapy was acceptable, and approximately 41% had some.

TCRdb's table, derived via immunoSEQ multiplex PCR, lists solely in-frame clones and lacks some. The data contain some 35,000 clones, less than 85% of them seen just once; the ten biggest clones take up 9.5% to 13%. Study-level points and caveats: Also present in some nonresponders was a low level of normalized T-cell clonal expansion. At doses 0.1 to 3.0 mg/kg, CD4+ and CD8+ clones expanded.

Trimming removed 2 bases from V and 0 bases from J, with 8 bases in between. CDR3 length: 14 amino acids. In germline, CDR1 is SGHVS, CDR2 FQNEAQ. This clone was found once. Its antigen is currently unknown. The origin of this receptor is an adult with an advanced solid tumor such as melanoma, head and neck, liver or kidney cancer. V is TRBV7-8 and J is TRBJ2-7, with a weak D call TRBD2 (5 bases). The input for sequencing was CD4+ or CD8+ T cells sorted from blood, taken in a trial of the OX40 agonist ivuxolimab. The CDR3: CASSLQRDSYEQYF. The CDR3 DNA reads TGTGCCAGCAGCTTACAACGGGACTCCTACGAGCAGTACTTC.